This T cell receptor beta chain derives from a study of PD-L1 blockade in urothelial cancer. Study information: Previous chemotherapy exposure amounted to 0 to 3 regimens for patients. Blood was analyzed 3 weeks (second dose) and 6 weeks after treatment start.

Specified time point: pretreatment peripheral blood. Locally advanced or metastatic urothelial carcinoma was present in patients. Using immunoSEQ multiplex PCR, the repertoire was profiled, and TCRdb retains in-frame clones only, with some absent. In the table there are approximately 90,000 clones, about four fifths of which are singletons. The sample in question was PBMCs, obtained around atezolizumab (anti-PD-L1) treatment. The origin of this receptor is a man in his 60s with urothelial cancer.

CDR3 nucleotides: TGTGCCAGCAGCCGGACTAGACGCACAGATACGCAGTATTTT. This sequence encodes CASSRTRRTDTQYF. The V call is TRBV7-2, the J call TRBJ2-3; 7 bases align to TRBD2. CDR1 and CDR2 from the germline V gene are SGHTA and FQGNSA. V gave up 5 bases and J gave up 1 base; unmatched junction bases: 3. The length of the CDR3 is 14 residues.